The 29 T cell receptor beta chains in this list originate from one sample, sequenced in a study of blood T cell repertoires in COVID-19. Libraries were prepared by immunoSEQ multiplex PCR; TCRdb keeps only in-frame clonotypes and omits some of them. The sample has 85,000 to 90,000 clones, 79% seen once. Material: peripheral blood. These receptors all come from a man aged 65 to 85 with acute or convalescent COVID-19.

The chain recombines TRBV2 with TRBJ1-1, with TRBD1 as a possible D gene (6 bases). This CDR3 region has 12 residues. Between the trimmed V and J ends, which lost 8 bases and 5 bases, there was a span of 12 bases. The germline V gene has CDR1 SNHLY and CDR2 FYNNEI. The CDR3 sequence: CASETGRTEAFF. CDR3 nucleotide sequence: TGTGCCAGCGAAACAGGGAGAACTGAAGCTTTCTTT.

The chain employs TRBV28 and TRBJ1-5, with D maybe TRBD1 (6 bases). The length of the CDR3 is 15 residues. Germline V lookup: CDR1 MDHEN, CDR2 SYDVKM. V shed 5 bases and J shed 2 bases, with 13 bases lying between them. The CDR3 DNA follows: TGTGCCAGCAGTAAGCACAGGGAAGGCAATCAGCCCCAGCATTTT. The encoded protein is CASSKHREGNQPQHF.

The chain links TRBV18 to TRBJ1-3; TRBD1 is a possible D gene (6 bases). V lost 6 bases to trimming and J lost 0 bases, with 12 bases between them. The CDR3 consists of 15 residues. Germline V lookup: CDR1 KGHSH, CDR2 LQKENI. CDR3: CASSTTGNSGNTIYF. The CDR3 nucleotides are TGTGCCAGCTCTACTACAGGGAACTCTGGAAACACCATATATTTT.

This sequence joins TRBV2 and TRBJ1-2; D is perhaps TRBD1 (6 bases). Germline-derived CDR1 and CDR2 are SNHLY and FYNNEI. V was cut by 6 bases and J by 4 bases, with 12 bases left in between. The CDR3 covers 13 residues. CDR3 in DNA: TGTGCCAGCAGCGGACAGTTCCGCTATGGCTACACCTTC. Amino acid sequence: CASSGQFRYGYTF.

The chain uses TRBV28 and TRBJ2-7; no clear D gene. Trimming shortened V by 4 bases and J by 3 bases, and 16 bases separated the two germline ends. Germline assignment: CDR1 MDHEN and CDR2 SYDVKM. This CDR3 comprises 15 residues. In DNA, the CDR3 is TGTGCCAGCAGTTCCCCAACTATCCGCGACTACGAGCAGTACGTC. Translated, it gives CASSSPTIRDYEQYV.

DNA of the CDR3: TGTGCCAGCAGCTTTCAGGGAGGTGACACTGAAGCTTTCTTT. It yields the protein CASSFQGGDTEAFF. This chain connects TRBV7-2 to TRBJ1-1, with D tentatively TRBD1 (5 bases). The CDR3 consists of 14 residues. Germline CDR1 reads SGHTA; CDR2 reads FQGNSA. Trimming stripped 3 bases from V and 3 bases from J, with 11 bases between.

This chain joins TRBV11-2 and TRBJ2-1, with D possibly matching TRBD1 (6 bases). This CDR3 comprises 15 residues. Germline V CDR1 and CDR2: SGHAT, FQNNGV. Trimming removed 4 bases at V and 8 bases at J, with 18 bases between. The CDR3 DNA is TGTGCCAGCAGCTCCCGGGACATGAGACGCGATGAGCAGTTCTTC. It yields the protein CASSSRDMRRDEQFF. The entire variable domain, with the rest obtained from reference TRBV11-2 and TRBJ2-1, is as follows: EAGVAQSPRYKIIEKRQSVAFWCNPISGHATLYWYQQILGQGPKLLIQFQNNGVVDDSQLPKDRFSAERLKGVDSTLKIQPAKLEDSAVYLCASSSRDMRRDEQFFGPGTRLTVL.

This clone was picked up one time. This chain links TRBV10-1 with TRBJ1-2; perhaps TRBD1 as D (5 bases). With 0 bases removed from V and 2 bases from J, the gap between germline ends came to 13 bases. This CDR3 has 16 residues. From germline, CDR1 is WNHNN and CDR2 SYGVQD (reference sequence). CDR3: CASSESNPGMNYGYTF. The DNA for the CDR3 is TGCGCCAGCAGTGAGTCGAATCCAGGGATGAACTATGGCTACACCTTC.

CDR3 bases: TGTGCCAGTAGTCCCTCGCTCCGGGGGGCCAACGTCCTGACTTTC. It translates to CASSPSLRGANVLTF. The gene calls are TRBV19 and TRBJ2-6, with D uncertain. V was cut by 5 bases and J by 4 bases, with 12 bases left in between. This CDR3 has 15 residues. Germline values: CDR1 LNHDA, CDR2 SQIVND (reference sequence).

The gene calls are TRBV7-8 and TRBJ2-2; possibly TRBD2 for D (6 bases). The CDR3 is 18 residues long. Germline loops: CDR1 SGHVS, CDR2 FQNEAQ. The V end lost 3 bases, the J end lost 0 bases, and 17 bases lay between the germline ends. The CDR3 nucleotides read TGTGCCAGCAGCTTCCCCCAGCAGGGAGGAACGAACACCGGGGAGCTGTTTTTT. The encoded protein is CASSFPQQGGTNTGELFF.

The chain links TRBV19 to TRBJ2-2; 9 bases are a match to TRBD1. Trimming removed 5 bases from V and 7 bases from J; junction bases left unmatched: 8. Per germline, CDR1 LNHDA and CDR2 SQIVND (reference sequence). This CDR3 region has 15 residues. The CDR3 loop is CASSGGTGLIGELFF. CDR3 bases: TGTGCCAGTAGTGGTGGGACAGGGTTGATCGGGGAGCTGTTTTTT.

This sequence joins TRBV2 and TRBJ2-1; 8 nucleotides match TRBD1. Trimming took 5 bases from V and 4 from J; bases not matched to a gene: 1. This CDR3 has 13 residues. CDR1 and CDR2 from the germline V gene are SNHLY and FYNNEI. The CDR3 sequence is CASSTGGYNEQFF. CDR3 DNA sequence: TGTGCCAGCAGTACAGGGGGTTACAATGAGCAGTTCTTC.

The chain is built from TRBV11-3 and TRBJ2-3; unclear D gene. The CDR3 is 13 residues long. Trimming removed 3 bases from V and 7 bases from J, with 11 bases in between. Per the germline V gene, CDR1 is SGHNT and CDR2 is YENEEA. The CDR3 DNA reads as TGTGCCAGCAGCTTCCTACCGCGGTATACGCAGTATTTT. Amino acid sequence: CASSFLPRYTQYF.

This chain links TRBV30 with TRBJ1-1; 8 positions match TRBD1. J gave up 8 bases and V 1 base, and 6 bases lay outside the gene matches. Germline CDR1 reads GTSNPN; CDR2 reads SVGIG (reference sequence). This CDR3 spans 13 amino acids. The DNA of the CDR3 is TGTGCCTGGAGTGGGACAGGGAGTTCCGAAGCTTTCTTT. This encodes CAWSGTGSSEAFF. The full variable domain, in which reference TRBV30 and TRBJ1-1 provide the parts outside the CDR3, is SQTIHQWPATLVQPVGSPLSLECTVEGTSNPNLYWYRQAAGRGLQLLFYSVGIGQISSEVPQNLSASRPQDRQFILSSKKLLLSDSGFYLCAWSGTGSSEAFFGQGTRLTVV.

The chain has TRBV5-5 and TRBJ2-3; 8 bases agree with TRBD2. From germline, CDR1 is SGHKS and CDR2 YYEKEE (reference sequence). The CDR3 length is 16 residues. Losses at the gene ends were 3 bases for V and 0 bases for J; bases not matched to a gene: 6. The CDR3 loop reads CASSSGGVSSTDTQYF. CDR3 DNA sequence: TGTGCCAGCAGCTCCGGGGGGGTCTCTAGCACAGATACGCAGTATTTT.

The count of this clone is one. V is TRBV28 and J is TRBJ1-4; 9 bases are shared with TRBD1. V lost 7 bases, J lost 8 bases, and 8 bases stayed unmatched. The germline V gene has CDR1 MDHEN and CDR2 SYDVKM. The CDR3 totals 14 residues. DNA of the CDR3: TGTGCCAGCAACCTGGACAGGGGCGGCGAAAAACTGTTTTTT. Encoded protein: CASNLDRGGEKLFF.

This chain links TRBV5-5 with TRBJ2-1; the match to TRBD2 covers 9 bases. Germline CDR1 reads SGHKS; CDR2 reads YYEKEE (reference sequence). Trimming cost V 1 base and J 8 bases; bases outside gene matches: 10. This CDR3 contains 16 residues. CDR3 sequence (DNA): TGTGCCAGCAGCTTGTCGGTGGCTAGCGGGGTTTATGAGCAGTTCTTC. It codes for CASSLSVASGVYEQFF. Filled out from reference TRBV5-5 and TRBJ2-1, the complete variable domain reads DAGVTQSPTHLIKTRGQQVTLRCSPISGHKSVSWYQQVLGQGPQFIFQYYEKEERGRGNFPDRFSARQFPNYSSELNVNALLLGDSALYLCASSLSVASGVYEQFFGPGTRLTVL.

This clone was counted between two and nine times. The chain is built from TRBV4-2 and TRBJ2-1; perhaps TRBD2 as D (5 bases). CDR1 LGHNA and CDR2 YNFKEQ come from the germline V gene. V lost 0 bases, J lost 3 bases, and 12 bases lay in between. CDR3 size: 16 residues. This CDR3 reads CASSQESGFFYNEQFF. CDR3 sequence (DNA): TGTGCCAGCAGCCAAGAGTCGGGGTTCTTCTACAATGAGCAGTTCTTC.

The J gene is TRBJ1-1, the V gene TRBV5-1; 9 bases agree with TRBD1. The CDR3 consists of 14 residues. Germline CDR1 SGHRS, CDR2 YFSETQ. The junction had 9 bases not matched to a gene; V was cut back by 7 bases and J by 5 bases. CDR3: CASRQGDERTEAFF. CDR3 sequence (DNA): TGCGCCAGCCGACAGGGGGACGAGAGAACTGAAGCTTTCTTT.

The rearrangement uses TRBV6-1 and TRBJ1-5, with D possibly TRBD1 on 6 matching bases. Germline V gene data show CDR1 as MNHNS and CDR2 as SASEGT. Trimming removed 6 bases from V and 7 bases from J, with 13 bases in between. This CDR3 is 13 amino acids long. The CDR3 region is CASSHRVGQPQHF. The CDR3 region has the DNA TGTGCCAGCAGCCACAGGGTTGGGCAGCCCCAGCATTTT.

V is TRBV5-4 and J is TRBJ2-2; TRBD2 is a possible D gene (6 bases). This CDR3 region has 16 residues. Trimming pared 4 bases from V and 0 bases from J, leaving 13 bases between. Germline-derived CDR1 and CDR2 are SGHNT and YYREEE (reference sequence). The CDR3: CASSAKGGANTGELFF. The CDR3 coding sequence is TGTGCCAGCAGCGCCAAAGGCGGGGCGAACACCGGGGAGCTGTTTTTT.

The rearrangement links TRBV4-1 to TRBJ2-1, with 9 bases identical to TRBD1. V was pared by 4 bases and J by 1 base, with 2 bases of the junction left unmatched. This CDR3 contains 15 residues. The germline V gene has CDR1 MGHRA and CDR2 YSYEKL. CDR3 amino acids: CASSPGQGSYNEQFF. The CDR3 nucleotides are TGCGCCAGCAGCCCCGGACAGGGGTCCTACAATGAGCAGTTCTTC.

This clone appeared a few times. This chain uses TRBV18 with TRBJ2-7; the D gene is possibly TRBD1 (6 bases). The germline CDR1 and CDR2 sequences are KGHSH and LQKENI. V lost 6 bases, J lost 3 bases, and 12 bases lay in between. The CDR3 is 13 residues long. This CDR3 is CASSLRDNYEQYV. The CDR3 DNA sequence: TGTGCCAGCTCCCTCCGGGACAACTACGAGCAGTACGTC.

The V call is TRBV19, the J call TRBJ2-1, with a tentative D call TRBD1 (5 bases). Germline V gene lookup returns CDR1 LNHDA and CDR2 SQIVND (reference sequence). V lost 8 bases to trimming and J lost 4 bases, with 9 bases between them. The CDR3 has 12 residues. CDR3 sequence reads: CASQGRYNEQFF. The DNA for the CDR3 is TGTGCCAGTCAGGGTCGTTACAATGAGCAGTTCTTC.

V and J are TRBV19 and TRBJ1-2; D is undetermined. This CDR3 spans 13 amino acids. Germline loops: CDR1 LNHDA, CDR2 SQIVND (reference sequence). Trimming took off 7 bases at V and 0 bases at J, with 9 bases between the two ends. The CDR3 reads CASNEAPNYGYTF. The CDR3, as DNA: TGTGCCAGTAATGAGGCCCCTAACTATGGCTACACCTTC.

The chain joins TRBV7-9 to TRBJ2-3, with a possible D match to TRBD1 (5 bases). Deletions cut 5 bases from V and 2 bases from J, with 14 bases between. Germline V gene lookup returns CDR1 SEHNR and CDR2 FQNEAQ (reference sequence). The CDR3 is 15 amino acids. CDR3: CASSPQGGHTDTQYF. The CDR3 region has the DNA TGTGCCAGCAGCCCCCAGGGCGGCCACACAGATACGCAGTATTTT. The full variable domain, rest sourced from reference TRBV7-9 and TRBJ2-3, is DTGVSQNPRHKITKRGQNVTFRCDPISEHNRLYWYRQTLGQGPEFLTYFQNEAQLEKSRLLSDRFSAERPKGSFSTLEIQRTEQGDSAMYLCASSPQGGHTDTQYFGPGTRLTVL.

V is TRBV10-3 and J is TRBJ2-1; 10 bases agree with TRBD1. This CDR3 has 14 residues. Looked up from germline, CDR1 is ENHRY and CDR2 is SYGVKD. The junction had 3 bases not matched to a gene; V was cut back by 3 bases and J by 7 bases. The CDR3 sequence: CAISDGQGGNEQFF. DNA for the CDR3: TGTGCCATCAGTGACGGACAGGGGGGGAATGAGCAGTTCTTC.

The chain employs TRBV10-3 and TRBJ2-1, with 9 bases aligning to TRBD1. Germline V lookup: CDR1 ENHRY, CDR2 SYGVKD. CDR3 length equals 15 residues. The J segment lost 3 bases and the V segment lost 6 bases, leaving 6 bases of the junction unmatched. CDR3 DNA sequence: TGTGCCATCAGCCGGGACAGGGAACACTACAATGAGCAGTTCTTC. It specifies CAISRDREHYNEQFF.

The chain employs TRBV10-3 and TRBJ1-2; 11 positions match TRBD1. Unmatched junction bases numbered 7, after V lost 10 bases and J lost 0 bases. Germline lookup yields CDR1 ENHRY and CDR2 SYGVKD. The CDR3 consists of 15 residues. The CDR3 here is CATSGTGGANYGYTF. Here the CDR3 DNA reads TGTGCCACCTCCGGGACAGGGGGGGCTAACTATGGCTACACCTTC.